Below, 10 T cell receptor beta chains from the same sample are listed, as sequenced in a study of blood T cells in healthy people across ages. With a J-beta primer mix and a sample-barcoded 5' primer, a second PCR ran about 7 to 12 cycles. TCRdb itself ran the 5' RACE reads through MiXCR, one entry per CDR3 protein. The sample lists roughly 1,500,000 distinct CDR3 sequences, approximately 38% occurring once. Material: blood. All receptors derive from a woman between 18 and 29 years old in good health.

The chain recombines TRBV12-3 or TRBV12-4 with TRBJ2-7; a weak D match, TRBD1 (7 bases). V gave up 3 bases and J gave up 6 bases, with 15 bases separating them. There are 14 residues in the CDR3. The CDR3 DNA is TGTGCCAGCAGTTTTAGTCAGGGGGGAGGCGAGCAGTACTTC. Its protein product is CASSFSQGGGEQYF.

This clonotype occurred a few times. The chain links TRBV25-1 to TRBJ2-3; no clear D. The CDR3 extends over 12 amino acids. V lost 6 bases, J lost 6 bases, and 10 bases lay in between. Germline-derived CDR1 and CDR2 are MGHDK and SYGVNS. CDR3 amino acids: CASRYFGDTQYF. DNA of the CDR3: TGTGCCAGCAGATACTTCGGGGATACGCAGTATTTT. Variable domain in full (rest from reference TRBV25-1 and TRBJ2-3): EADIYQTPRYLVIGTGKKITLECSQTMGHDKMYWYQQDPGMELHLIHYSYGVNSTEKGDLSSESTVSRIRTEHFPLTLESARPSHTSQYLCASRYFGDTQYFGPGTRLTVL.

With regard to this clonotype: This may stem from a read error, because a much larger clone lies one nucleotide away. The V and J genes are TRBV5-1 and TRBJ2-1; D unclear. The CDR3 has 12 residues. Germline lookup yields CDR1 SGHRS and CDR2 YFSETQ. V dropped 3 bases and J dropped 10 bases, with 11 bases sitting between them. The CDR3 loop is CASSWNSYEQFF. CDR3 DNA sequence: TGCGCCAGCAGCTGGAACTCCTACGAGCAGTTCTTC.

This clonotype was counted only a few times. The chain joins TRBV7-2 to TRBJ2-3, with D possibly matching TRBD2 (5 bases). Trimming removed 4 bases from V and 2 bases from J, with 16 bases in between. The CDR3 sequence is 16 residues long. Germline CDR1 and CDR2: SGHTA and FQGNSA. The CDR3 region has the DNA TGTGCCAGCAGCTCCAAGGACTCGAAAATCACAGATACGCAGTATTTT. Its translation is CASSSKDSKITDTQYF.

This clonotype appeared once. The gene calls are TRBV6-5 and TRBJ2-7, with TRBD2 matching over 12 bases. The J call may be incorrect, as the DNA end agrees better with TRBJ2-5. Germline CDR1 reads MNHEY; CDR2 reads SVGAGI. The CDR3 is 16 amino acids. This CDR3 reads CASSYSASGGAGTQYF. The CDR3 DNA reads as TGTGCCAGCAGTTACTCGGCTAGCGGGGGGGCCGGGACCCAGTACTTC.

This clonotype has a handful of counts. The J gene is TRBJ2-7, the V gene TRBV5-1; 8 bases are shared with TRBD1. The CDR3 consists of 14 residues. The germline gives CDR1 SGHRS, CDR2 YFSETQ. V lost 2 bases and J lost 3; bases outside the gene matches: 4. The CDR3 DNA follows: TGCGCCAGCAGCTTCGGGGACAGGAGCTACGAGCAGTACTTC. This translates into CASSFGDRSYEQYF.

The rearrangement links TRBV3-1 to TRBJ2-5, with 9 bases identical to TRBD2. The CDR3 spans 16 residues. From germline, CDR1 is LGHDT and CDR2 YNNKEL (reference sequence). V trimming: 1 base; J trimming: 11 bases; junction bases outside the gene matches: 14. As DNA, the CDR3 is TGTGCCAGCAGCCAAGTTTGGGCTAGCGGGAACAATGAGCAGTACTTC. Translating gives CASSQVWASGNNEQYF.

This clonotype appeared a single time. The chain joins TRBV18 to TRBJ2-1; maybe TRBD1 (6 bases). Per the germline V gene, CDR1 is KGHSH and CDR2 is LQKENI. The germline V and J ends were trimmed by 2 bases and 5 bases, with 10 bases remaining between them. The CDR3 is 14 amino acids. The CDR3 DNA reads as TGTGCCAGCTCACCAAAACAGGGCCACAATGAGCAGTTCTTC. This sequence encodes CASSPKQGHNEQFF.

V usage is TRBV25-1 and J usage is TRBJ2-1, with 9 nucleotides matching TRBD1. This CDR3 is 15 amino acids long. The V and J ends lost 6 bases and 6 bases, in that order; junction bases with no gene match: 9. Germline V CDR1 and CDR2: MGHDK, SYGVNS. The CDR3 here is CASRGRDRVRNEQFF. CDR3 bases: TGTGCCAGCAGGGGTAGGGACAGGGTTCGCAATGAGCAGTTCTTC.

V gene TRBV5-6 combines with J gene TRBJ2-5; 10 nucleotides align to TRBD2. The CDR3 is 16 amino acids. Trimming cost V 2 bases and J 5 bases; bases outside gene matches: 9. Germline-derived CDR1 and CDR2 are SGHDT and YYEEEE. This chain's CDR3 is CASSFASGGAIETQYF. The CDR3 bases are TGTGCCAGCAGCTTTGCTAGCGGGGGTGCGATTGAGACCCAGTACTTC. The full variable domain, its missing parts supplied by reference TRBV5-6 and TRBJ2-5, is DAGVTQSPTHLIKTRGQQVTLRCSPKSGHDTVSWYQQALGQGPQFIFQYYEEEERQRGNFPDRFSGHQFPNYSSELNVNALLLGDSALYLCASSFASGGAIETQYFGPGTRLLVL.